These 23 T cell receptor beta chains originate from one sample sequenced in a study of blood T cell repertoires in COVID-19. Sequenced by immunoSEQ multiplex PCR; TCRdb stores in-frame clones only, minus some. In the table there are 45,000 to 55,000 clones, over 70% of which are singletons. The source material was peripheral blood. Receptor source: a human donor with active or convalescent COVID-19. The donor label of this sample is uncertain.

The V gene is TRBV19, the J gene TRBJ2-7; 10 bases are a match to TRBD2. The CDR3 loop spans 14 amino acids. Trimming removed 5 bases from V and 5 bases from J; junction bases left unmatched: 6. CDR1 is LNHDA, CDR2 SQIVND, per germline (reference sequence). In DNA form, the CDR3 reads TGTGCCAGTAGTCAAAGACTAGCGGGCGACGAGCAGTACTTC. Translated, it gives CASSQRLAGDEQYF. Full variable domain (missing parts from reference TRBV19 and TRBJ2-7): DGGITQSPKYLFRKEGQNVTLSCEQNLNHDAMYWYRQDPGQGLRLIYYSQIVNDFQKGDIAEGYSVSREKKESFPLTVTSAQKNPTAFYLCASSQRLAGDEQYFGPGTRLTVT.

CDR3 nucleotides: TGTGCCAGCAGCCCGCCGACAGGCTACTCCTACGAGCAGTACTTC. Translation gives CASSPPTGYSYEQYF. This sequence joins TRBV28 and TRBJ2-7; tentative D call: TRBD1 (6 bases). The CDR3 spans 15 residues. Trimming stripped 6 bases from V and 0 bases from J, with 15 bases between. CDR1 and CDR2 from the germline V gene are MDHEN and SYDVKM.

The sample holds one count of this clone. CDR3 sequence reads: CASKGGYYGYTF. The CDR3 DNA sequence: TGTGCCAGCAAAGGGGGTTACTATGGCTACACCTTC. The chain recombines TRBV27 with TRBJ1-2; D may be TRBD1 (6 bases). From germline, CDR1 is MNHEY and CDR2 SMNVEV (reference sequence). The CDR3 consists of 12 residues. V lost 7 bases and J lost 3, with 9 bases in between.

This chain links TRBV18 with TRBJ2-3; D perhaps matches TRBD1 (6 bases). CDR3 size: 13 residues. V lost 6 bases to trimming and J lost 4 bases, with 11 bases between them. Germline V gene sequence: CDR1 KGHSH, CDR2 LQKENI. The CDR3: CASSLTGPDTQYF. CDR3 nucleotide sequence: TGTGCCAGCTCGTTAACAGGGCCAGATACGCAGTATTTT.

This clone was seen a single time. Distinct nucleotide sequences in the sample also encode this CDR3. The V and J genes are TRBV19 and TRBJ2-7; D gene unclear. Trimming shortened V by 5 bases and J by 0 bases, and 5 bases separated the two germline ends. The CDR3 sequence is 12 residues long. Germline lookup yields CDR1 LNHDA and CDR2 SQIVND (reference sequence). CDR3 amino acids: CASSESSYEQYF. DNA for the CDR3: TGTGCCAGTAGTGAGAGCTCCTACGAGCAGTACTTC.

The V call is TRBV28, the J call TRBJ1-2; D call uncertain. Germline V gene data show CDR1 as MDHEN and CDR2 as SYDVKM. V gave up 6 bases and J gave up 6 bases, with 8 bases separating them. The CDR3 consists of 11 residues. CDR3 region: CASRESDGYTF. Here the CDR3 DNA reads TGTGCCAGCAGGGAGTCGGATGGCTACACCTTC.

The chain carries TRBV30 and TRBJ2-3; 13 bases are a match to TRBD2. The CDR3 sequence is 16 residues long. Trimming cost V 2 bases and J 1 base; bases outside gene matches: 3. The V gene's germline CDR1 is GTSNPN and CDR2 SVGIG (reference sequence). The CDR3 DNA is TGTGCCTGGAGTCTGGGACTAGCGGGACGCACAGATACGCAGTATTTT. It translates to CAWSLGLAGRTDTQYF. Full variable domain (remainder filled in from reference TRBV30 and TRBJ2-3): SQTIHQWPATLVQPVGSPLSLECTVEGTSNPNLYWYRQAAGRGLQLLFYSVGIGQISSEVPQNLSASRPQDRQFILSSKKLLLSDSGFYLCAWSLGLAGRTDTQYFGPGTRLTVL.

The gene calls are TRBV4-2 and TRBJ1-2; 7 bases map to TRBD1. Trimming at V came to 0 bases and at J to 4 bases, leaving 5 bases not matched to a gene. The length of the CDR3 is 15 residues. Germline V gene sequence: CDR1 LGHNA, CDR2 YNFKEQ. The CDR3 loop reads CASSQEGTVSYGYTF. CDR3 DNA: TGTGCCAGCAGCCAAGAAGGGACAGTGAGCTATGGCTACACCTTC.

The V and J genes are TRBV9 and TRBJ2-3; 9 nucleotides match TRBD2. Germline V CDR1 and CDR2: SGDLS, YYNGEE. The CDR3 loop spans 17 amino acids. The junction had 7 bases not matched to a gene; V was cut back by 1 base and J by 1 base. The CDR3: CASSVYASGAGTDTQYF. The DNA for the CDR3 is TGTGCCAGCAGCGTATACGCTAGCGGGGCGGGCACAGATACGCAGTATTTT.

The genes are TRBV5-1 and TRBJ1-2; 11 nucleotides match TRBD1. Trimming took 4 bases from V and 6 from J; bases not matched to a gene: 8. The CDR3 has 15 residues. CDR1 is SGHRS and CDR2 is YFSETQ in the germline V gene. The CDR3, as DNA: TGCGCCAGCAGCCCGGGACAGGGGGTTCTTGATGGCTACACCTTC. Protein: CASSPGQGVLDGYTF.

Judged by abundance, this clone is medium-sized. J is TRBJ2-1 and V is TRBV7-9; TRBD1 agrees at 11 bases. V shed 4 bases and J 7 bases; nucleotides not matched to a gene: 6. The CDR3 is 15 residues long. CDR1 and CDR2 (germline): SEHNR, FQNEAQ (reference sequence). The CDR3 spells CASSWGQGDENEQFF. The CDR3 DNA sequence: TGTGCCAGCAGCTGGGGACAGGGGGATGAGAATGAGCAGTTCTTC.

CDR3: CASSLATSGRINEQFF. CDR3 nucleotides: TGTGCCAGCAGCTTGGCGACTAGCGGGAGGATAAATGAGCAGTTCTTC. V is TRBV5-5 and J is TRBJ2-1, with TRBD2 identical over 13 bases. Trimming at V came to 0 bases and at J to 7 bases, leaving 4 bases not matched to a gene. The CDR3 is 16 amino acids. The germline V gene has CDR1 SGHKS and CDR2 YYEKEE (reference sequence).

This clone came up a few times. This chain joins TRBV7-8 and TRBJ1-6, with TRBD1 identical over 8 bases. The germline V gene has CDR1 SGHVS and CDR2 FQNEAQ. The V gene end was trimmed by 5 bases and the J gene end by 0 bases; junction bases not matched to a gene: 6. There are 17 residues in the CDR3. Here the CDR3 reads CASSPRDRRSYNSPLHF. The CDR3 nucleotides read TGTGCCAGCAGCCCAAGGGACAGGCGCTCCTATAATTCACCCCTCCACTTT.

Written as DNA, the CDR3 is TGCGCCAGCAGCCCGGCTAGCGGGAGGGCCGGGGAGCAGTTCTTC. It yields the protein CASSPASGRAGEQFF. This rearrangement joins TRBV5-1 to TRBJ2-1, with 12 bases aligning to TRBD2. From germline, CDR1 is SGHRS and CDR2 YFSETQ. Trimming at V came to 4 bases and at J to 10 bases, leaving 9 bases not matched to a gene. The CDR3 runs 15 residues.

The chain is built from TRBV27 and TRBJ2-1; D possibly corresponds to TRBD1 (6 bases). The CDR3 runs to 15 residues. Trimming removed 1 base at V and 8 bases at J, with 15 bases between. Germline CDR1 and CDR2: MNHEY and SMNVEV (reference sequence). The CDR3 here is CASSLWGPAADEQFF. The CDR3 nucleotides read TGTGCCAGCAGTTTATGGGGGCCCGCGGCGGATGAGCAGTTCTTC.

This clone was recorded only once. V gene TRBV29-1 combines with J gene TRBJ1-3; D gene ambiguous. Deletions cut 4 bases from V and 1 base from J, with 8 bases between. There are 13 residues in the CDR3. The germline V gene encodes CDR1 SQVTM and CDR2 ANQGSEA. CDR3 in amino acids: CSVGQNSGNTIYF. In DNA, the CDR3 is TGCAGCGTTGGACAAAATTCTGGAAACACCATATATTTT.

This chain connects TRBV19 to TRBJ2-3; 9 nucleotides line up with TRBD1. The germline V gene encodes CDR1 LNHDA and CDR2 SQIVND (reference sequence). The CDR3 covers 16 residues. The J segment lost 2 bases and the V segment lost 1 base, leaving 4 bases of the junction unmatched. CDR3: CASSIAGQGNTDTQYF. The CDR3 DNA sequence: TGTGCCAGTAGTATAGCGGGACAGGGAAACACAGATACGCAGTATTTT.

The V and J genes are TRBV7-9 and TRBJ2-2; weak D call: TRBD2 (6 bases). The length of the CDR3 is 15 residues. Per the germline V gene, CDR1 is SEHNR and CDR2 is FQNEAQ (reference sequence). Trimming pared 2 bases from V and 6 bases from J, leaving 13 bases between. In DNA, the CDR3 is TGTGCCAGCAGCTTATACGGCGGGGCCTCCGGGGAGCTGTTTTTT. Its protein product is CASSLYGGASGELFF.

The J gene is TRBJ2-7, the V gene TRBV19; the D gene is possibly TRBD2 (7 bases). The CDR3 has 16 amino acids. The germline V gene encodes CDR1 LNHDA and CDR2 SQIVND (reference sequence). Between the trimmed V and J ends, which lost 5 bases and 5 bases, there was a span of 22 bases. The CDR3 reads CASSPPGGGRFHEQYF. In nucleotides, the CDR3 is TGTGCCAGTAGTCCCCCTGGGGGCGGGAGATTCCACGAGCAGTACTTC. Filled out from reference TRBV19 and TRBJ2-7, the complete variable domain reads DGGITQSPKYLFRKEGQNVTLSCEQNLNHDAMYWYRQDPGQGLRLIYYSQIVNDFQKGDIAEGYSVSREKKESFPLTVTSAQKNPTAFYLCASSPPGGGRFHEQYFGPGTRLTVT.

This clone was found a few times. The CDR3 DNA follows: TGCGCCAGCAGCCGCCTTACAGGGGGCAATCAGCCCCAGCATTTT. Protein: CASSRLTGGNQPQHF. The chain joins TRBV4-1 to TRBJ1-5, with 7 bases identical to TRBD1. Per germline, CDR1 MGHRA and CDR2 YSYEKL. V was pared by 4 bases and J by 2 bases, with 5 bases of the junction left unmatched. The CDR3 length is 15 residues.

The chain employs TRBV7-9 and TRBJ1-1; 8 positions match TRBD1. Unmatched junction bases numbered 13, after V lost 6 bases and J lost 4 bases. Germline loops: CDR1 SEHNR, CDR2 FQNEAQ (reference sequence). The CDR3 covers 16 residues. CDR3 DNA: TGTGCCAGCAGACTCCAGGGGGCACAGGGTGGCACTGAAGCTTTCTTT. Residues: CASRLQGAQGGTEAFF.

This clone showed up many times. The chain couples TRBV7-2 to TRBJ2-7; 14 nucleotides match TRBD2. Losses at the gene ends were 5 bases for V and 5 bases for J; bases not matched to a gene: 5. Per the germline V gene, CDR1 is SGHTA and CDR2 is FQGNSA. This CDR3 contains 15 residues. CDR3 DNA sequence: TGTGCCAGCAGCACCCGACTAGCGGGAGGGGACGAGCAGTACTTC. Residues: CASSTRLAGGDEQYF.

The chain carries TRBV28 and TRBJ2-6, with a possible D match to TRBD1 (5 bases). The CDR3 has 16 residues. The V gene's germline CDR1 is MDHEN and CDR2 SYDVKM. V was shortened by 7 bases and J by 0 bases, with 13 bases between the two germline ends. The CDR3 is CASNPTGASGANVLTF. CDR3 in DNA: TGTGCCAGCAACCCCACAGGAGCCTCTGGGGCCAACGTCCTGACTTTC.